This passage covers 22 T cell receptor beta chains from one sample sequenced in a study of T cells expressing NK-cell markers. For each CDR3 protein, TCRdb gives one entry from its re-call of the 5' RACE reads, without DNA. The sample's table shows 400,000 to 450,000 distinct CDR3 sequences. Sequenced sample: blood T cells: a sorted CD56 or NKG2C T cell subset, CD4+ or CD8+ T cells, or bulk PBMC T cells (not recorded which). All receptors derive from a woman aged 18 to 69 in good health.

V and J are TRBV4-3 and TRBJ2-7; TCRdb gives TRBD2 as the D gene, but with no DNA this cannot be confirmed. This CDR3 region has 16 residues. Germline values: CDR1 LGHNA, CDR2 YSLEER. The CDR3 here is CASSQDAPAGGGEQYF.

The rearrangement links TRBV20-1 to TRBJ2-5. Germline CDR1 is DFQATT and CDR2 is SNEGSKA (reference sequence). The CDR3 consists of 12 residues. This CDR3 is CSAPQIQETQYF.

The chain links TRBV20-1 to TRBJ2-2; with no DNA, the TCRdb D assignment of TRBD1 cannot be verified. The CDR3 is 16 residues long. The germline gives CDR1 DFQATT, CDR2 SNEGSKA (reference sequence). The CDR3 sequence: CSARDEPGANTGELFF.

The V gene is TRBV7-2, the J gene TRBJ2-3. This CDR3 is 13 amino acids long. CDR1 and CDR2 from the germline V gene are SGHTA and FQGNSA. CDR3 loop: CASSLANGDTQYF.

The chain uses TRBV7-7 and TRBJ2-6; the TCRdb D gene call, TRBD1, has no DNA to confirm it. The germline CDR1 and CDR2 sequences are SSHAT and FNYEAQ (reference sequence). This CDR3 is 19 amino acids long. The CDR3 sequence is CASSLVRDRELVGANVLTF.

The V and J genes are TRBV7-3 and TRBJ2-2. The CDR3 loop spans 15 amino acids. Germline V gives CDR1 SGHTA, CDR2 FQGTGA. The CDR3 sequence: CASSLGMMNTGELFF.

V and J are TRBV6-5 and TRBJ2-7; with no DNA, the TCRdb D assignment of TRBD1 cannot be verified. This CDR3 has 13 residues. CDR1 is MNHEY, CDR2 SVGAGI, per germline. The CDR3 sequence: CASSSPGRYEQYF.

The chain joins TRBV20-1 to TRBJ2-7; the TCRdb call, TRBD1, lacks DNA for checking. The CDR3 runs to 15 residues. Germline V lookup: CDR1 DFQATT, CDR2 SNEGSKA (reference sequence). CDR3 in amino acids: CSARATGTGVYEQYF.

The V call is TRBV24-1, the J call TRBJ2-1; TCRdb designates TRBD2, a call that cannot be tested without DNA. The CDR3 length is 18 residues. Germline values: CDR1 KGHDR, CDR2 SFDVKD. The CDR3 protein is CATSVASLKALSYNEQFF.

The rearrangement joins TRBV7-9 to TRBJ2-5; TCRdb designates TRBD2, a call that cannot be tested without DNA. Germline CDR1 is SEHNR and CDR2 is FQNEAQ (reference sequence). The CDR3 sequence is 14 residues long. CDR3 sequence: CASRTLADQETQYF. The entire variable domain, with the rest obtained from reference TRBV7-9 and TRBJ2-5, is as follows: DTGVSQNPRHKITKRGQNVTFRCDPISEHNRLYWYRQTLGQGPEFLTYFQNEAQLEKSRLLSDRFSAERPKGSFSTLEIQRTEQGDSAMYLCASRTLADQETQYFGPGTRLLVL.

The chain combines TRBV10-3 with TRBJ2-2; the D call from TCRdb, TRBD1, cannot be confirmed without DNA. The CDR3 has 18 residues. Germline CDR1 reads ENHRY; CDR2 reads SYGVKD. Here the CDR3 reads CAITREPNRGSNTGELFF.

This chain links TRBV4-2 with TRBJ2-5. Germline V gives CDR1 LGHNA, CDR2 YNFKEQ. This CDR3 has 13 residues. This CDR3 is CASSQAERETQYF.

V and J are TRBV4-3 and TRBJ1-4; TCRdb indicates TRBD1, and absent DNA this call remains unverified. The CDR3 has 16 residues. Germline V gene lookup returns CDR1 LGHNA and CDR2 YSLEER. The CDR3 reads CASSQGPGQRNEKLFF.

The chain employs TRBV10-3 and TRBJ1-5; the TCRdb D gene call, TRBD1, has no DNA to confirm it. The CDR3 has 14 residues. Germline CDR1 ENHRY, CDR2 SYGVKD. CDR3 in amino acids: CASKDTASNQPQHF.

The rearrangement links TRBV20-1 to TRBJ2-5; TCRdb proposes TRBD2, but this gene call is untestable without DNA. In germline, CDR1 is DFQATT, CDR2 SNEGSKA (reference sequence). The CDR3 has 14 amino acids. The CDR3 sequence: CSARLGLDQETQYF.

The J gene is TRBJ1-5, the V gene TRBV4-3. This CDR3 spans 13 amino acids. The germline gives CDR1 LGHNA, CDR2 YSLEER. Here the CDR3 reads CASSQDGDQPQHF.

The chain carries TRBV4-2 and TRBJ2-1. This CDR3 is built from 15 residues. Germline CDR1 and CDR2: LGHNA and YNFKEQ. The CDR3: CASSQEGSLYNEQFF.

This rearrangement joins TRBV5-1 to TRBJ2-1; TCRdb proposes TRBD1, but this gene call is untestable without DNA. The germline CDR1 and CDR2 sequences are SGHRS and YFSETQ. The CDR3 totals 12 residues. CDR3 sequence reads: CASRDRDNEQFF.

This chain connects TRBV6-2 or TRBV6-3 to TRBJ2-3; TCRdb reports TRBD2, a call that lacks DNA to check it against. Per germline, CDR1 MNHEY and CDR2 SVGEGT. There are 17 residues in the CDR3. CDR3 amino acids: CASSLPGLVPPTDTQYF.

V usage is TRBV18 and J usage is TRBJ2-5. Germline CDR1 reads KGHSH; CDR2 reads LQKENI. This CDR3 has 11 amino acids. The CDR3: CASSPIETQYF.

J is TRBJ2-5 and V is TRBV6-5; TCRdb returns TRBD1, unconfirmable since there is no DNA. CDR1 and CDR2 (germline): MNHEY, SVGAGI. This CDR3 is 11 amino acids long. CDR3 protein: CASSYGANLYF.

This sequence joins TRBV30 and TRBJ2-1; TCRdb designates TRBD1, a call that cannot be tested without DNA. The CDR3 extends over 15 amino acids. Germline V lookup: CDR1 GTSNPN, CDR2 SVGIG (reference sequence). CDR3 amino acids: CAWSSGGGLGDEQFF.